This TCR beta chain appears in the sequencing data of a study of blood T cell repertoires in COVID-19. Only a few counts were recorded for this clone. Those enrolled in Seattle joined during active infection and were followed longitudinally afterward. The length of the CDR3 is 13 residues. V was shortened by 2 bases and J by 5 bases, with 10 bases between the two germline ends. Germline assignment: CDR1 MNHEY and CDR2 SVGAGI. Generated by immunoSEQ multiplex PCR, the TCRdb table keeps only in-frame clones and is missing some. The table includes fewer than 200,000 clones, approximately 90% detected once.

Sequencing input: peripheral blood. The receptor was derived from a woman between 70 and 85 years old with COVID-19, enrolled during active disease. V and J are TRBV6-5 and TRBJ2-7, with D possibly being TRBD2 (6 bases). The CDR3 reads CASSYRRGNEQYF. The CDR3 bases are TGTGCCAGCAGTTACCGTCGCGGGAACGAGCAGTACTTC.